Listed here are 15 T cell receptor beta chains from one sample, sequenced in a study of T cells in Graves' hyperthyroidism and ophthalmopathy. It was RNA transcripts that yielded the amplified TCR beta CDR3 regions. The TCR CDR3 was amplified in a first-round RT-PCR using the HTBI primer set. TCRdb recomputed calls from the multiplex PCR reads with MiXCR, one row per CDR3 protein. The sample carries a few hundred thousand distinct CDR3 sequences, more than 20% recorded once. Sequences were obtained from blood. These receptors all come from a man between 18 and 35 years old with Graves' hyperthyroidism.

The chain couples TRBV27 to TRBJ2-4, with D hard to call. The V and J ends lost 3 bases and 5 bases respectively, with 8 bases between them. The CDR3 is 13 residues long. The V gene's germline CDR1 is MNHEY and CDR2 SMNVEV (reference sequence). CDR3 coding DNA: TGTGCCAGCAGTTTGCAGGCCCAAAACATTCAGTACTTC. The encoded protein is CASSLQAQNIQYF.

This clonotype was seen only a few times. V gene TRBV20-1 combines with J gene TRBJ2-7; 7 bases are shared with TRBD1. Germline V gives CDR1 DFQATT, CDR2 SNEGSKA (reference sequence). This CDR3 has 12 amino acids. V shed 3 bases, J shed 6 bases, and the junction held 5 bases outside the gene matches. The chain's CDR3 is CSARETGAEQYF. CDR3 nucleotides: TGCAGTGCTAGGGAAACAGGGGCCGAGCAGTACTTC.

This clonotype has ten or more counts. J is TRBJ1-2 and V is TRBV28; D call uncertain. Trimming stripped 11 bases from V and 14 bases from J, with 27 bases between. The CDR3 has 13 amino acids. Germline loops: CDR1 MDHEN, CDR2 SYDVKM. The CDR3 spells CAAYPGLTFGLTF. For the CDR3, the DNA is TGTGCCGCCTATCCCGGGCTAACCTTCGGCTTAACCTTC.

This clonotype was seen at least ten times. The V and J genes are TRBV3-1 and TRBJ2-7, with D hard to call. The CDR3 runs to 13 residues. The ends were cut back, 4 bases at V and 2 bases at J, with 9 bases in the middle. CDR1 is LGHDT, CDR2 YNNKEL, per germline (reference sequence). DNA of the CDR3: TGTGCCAGCAGCCCCGGGTGGGCCTACGAGCAGTACTTC. It is translated as CASSPGWAYEQYF.

J is TRBJ1-2 and V is TRBV10-3, with a possible D match to TRBD1 (6 bases). V was clipped by 6 bases and J by 3 bases, with 11 bases between them. CDR1 ENHRY and CDR2 SYGVKD come from the germline V gene. The CDR3 loop spans 13 amino acids. The CDR3 spells CAISGGGDYGYTF. The CDR3 coding sequence is TGTGCCATCAGCGGGGGCGGGGACTATGGCTACACCTTC.

The CDR3 DNA reads as TGTGCCAGCTCGCCGGACAGGGGACAAACTTATGGCTACACCTTC. Translated, it gives CASSPDRGQTYGYTF. V and J are TRBV18 and TRBJ1-2; 9 nucleotides align to TRBD1. Trimming took 6 bases from V and 5 from J; bases not matched to a gene: 10. Germline V CDR1 and CDR2: KGHSH, LQKENI. The CDR3 totals 15 residues.

The sample holds a few counts of this clonotype. V usage is TRBV27 and J usage is TRBJ2-7; perhaps TRBD1 as D (5 bases). This CDR3 is built from 15 residues. Trimming removed 6 bases at V and 1 base at J, with 16 bases between. Germline V CDR1 and CDR2: MNHEY, SMNVEV (reference sequence). The CDR3 DNA is TGTGCCAGCAGCCCTGGGGCTGTCGGTTCCTACGAGCAGTACTTC. Its protein product is CASSPGAVGSYEQYF.

This clonotype has only one observation. J is TRBJ1-1 and V is TRBV12-3 or TRBV12-4, with 8 bases matching TRBD1. J was trimmed by 5 bases and V by 4 bases; bases with no gene match: 15. CDR3 length equals 17 residues. Here the CDR3 DNA reads TGTGCCAGCAGTTCCTCGAGGCGCAGGGGGCTGGGGACTGAAGCTTTCTTT. Amino acids: CASSSSRRRGLGTEAFF.

With regard to this clonotype: No conserved phenylalanine or tryptophan ends this CDR3, so it is likely a read error. No DNA is shown, since the ends of the CDR3 on it are uncertain; the CDR3 is the one TCRdb lists. V and J are TRBV6-1 and TRBJ1-1. The V gene's germline CDR1 is MNHNS and CDR2 SASEGT. The CDR3 is made up of 13 amino acids, end residues included. CDR3 sequence: CASSATGGTEDFL.

This clonotype was counted ten times or more. The chain joins TRBV15 to TRBJ2-7, with D unclear. Germline loops: CDR1 LNHNV, CDR2 YYDKDF (reference sequence). The CDR3 length is 15 residues. Trimming removed 0 bases from V and 5 bases from J, with 14 bases in between. As DNA, the CDR3 is TGTGCCACCAGCAGAGATGGGCGGATTCCAGACGAGCAGTACTTC. This encodes CATSRDGRIPDEQYF.

This clonotype was recorded at least ten times. The chain employs TRBV12-3 or TRBV12-4 and TRBJ1-1; D gene ambiguous. This CDR3 region has 16 residues. The V end was cut by 1 base, the J end by 11 bases, with 23 bases between. CDR3 loop: CASSLGGRQSGNGAFF. In nucleotides, the CDR3 is TGTGCCAGCAGTTTAGGAGGCCGACAATCGGGCAACGGGGCTTTCTTT.

This clonotype appeared once. The CDR3 spells CASSSDRTYTEAFF. CDR3 DNA sequence: TGTGCCAGCAGTTCGGACAGGACCTACACTGAAGCTTTCTTT. The rearrangement links TRBV28 to TRBJ1-1; 7 nucleotides match TRBD1. The CDR3 has 14 amino acids. Germline V gene lookup returns CDR1 MDHEN and CDR2 SYDVKM. V trimming: 4 bases; J trimming: 3 bases; junction bases outside the gene matches: 5.

This clonotype turned up a few times. The chain links TRBV5-1 to TRBJ2-5, with 7 bases lining up with TRBD1. Trimming cost V 4 bases and J 5 bases; bases outside gene matches: 8. Germline-derived CDR1 and CDR2 are SGHRS and YFSETQ. The CDR3 runs to 14 residues. CDR3 protein: CASSEAGGTETQYF. The CDR3 DNA sequence: TGCGCCAGCAGCGAAGCAGGGGGAACGGAGACCCAGTACTTC.

The chain recombines TRBV28 with TRBJ2-5; D may correspond to TRBD1 or TRBD2 (5 bases each). This CDR3 region has 18 residues. Trimming removed 3 bases from V and 1 base from J, with 21 bases in between. Germline V lookup: CDR1 MDHEN, CDR2 SYDVKM. The CDR3 here is CASSLETGPLGAQETQYF. The DNA for the CDR3 is TGTGCCAGCAGTTTGGAAACAGGTCCGCTCGGGGCCCAAGAGACCCAGTACTTC.

This clonotype was counted at least ten times. The conserved final phenylalanine or tryptophan is absent from the CDR3, which likely points to a read error. V is TRBV6-1 and J is TRBJ2-7; D not resolved. CDR1 is MNHNS, CDR2 SASEGT, per germline. V shed 4 bases and J shed 2 bases, with 6 bases lying between them. There are 12 residues in the CDR3. The CDR3 coding sequence is TGTGCCAGCAGTGGAGACACCTACGAGCAGTACCTC. It translates to CASSGDTYEQYL.